What follows are 30 T cell receptor beta chains derived from one specimen sequenced in a study of cytomegalovirus exposure and HLA in healthy donors. A multiplex PCR was run with 60 Vbeta primers and 13 Jbeta primers. Data came from immunoSEQ multiplex PCR; TCRdb stores just in-frame clones and leaves some out. This table has around 210,000 clones, roughly three quarters appearing once. The sequenced material came from PBMCs. The receptors stem from a man aged 45-65 years in good health and CMV-seronegative.

This chain joins TRBV27 and TRBJ1-2, with D hard to call. CDR3 length equals 15 residues. Looked up from germline, CDR1 is MNHEY and CDR2 is SMNVEV (reference sequence). Trimming cost V 1 base and J 0 bases, with 9 bases left between them. The CDR3 nucleotides read TGTGCCAGCAGTTTATATGGCGGAGCTAACTATGGCTACACCTTC. This translates into CASSLYGGANYGYTF.

V gene TRBV2 combines with J gene TRBJ2-7; D is uncertain. Deletions cut 7 bases from V and 4 bases from J, with 11 bases between. The CDR3 length is 12 residues. Germline V CDR1 and CDR2: SNHLY, FYNNEI. DNA for the CDR3: TGTGCCAGCATTGAGAATCGGTACGAGCAGTACTTC. Translating it yields CASIENRYEQYF. Variable domain in full (rest from reference TRBV2 and TRBJ2-7): EPEVTQTPSHQVTQMGQEVILRCVPISNHLYFYWYRQILGQKVEFLVSFYNNEISEKSEIFDDQFSVERPDGSNFTLKIRSTKLEDSAMYFCASIENRYEQYFGPGTRLTVT.

This clone came up a few times. This chain links TRBV2 with TRBJ2-1; the match to TRBD2 covers 12 bases. Germline CDR1 reads SNHLY; CDR2 reads FYNNEI. Losses at the gene ends were 5 bases for V and 10 bases for J; bases not matched to a gene: 6. The CDR3 loop spans 14 amino acids. The CDR3 bases are TGTGCCAGCAGTCGACTAGCGGGAGTATACGAGCAGTTCTTC. Amino acids: CASSRLAGVYEQFF.

This clone was detected a few times. The chain links TRBV28 to TRBJ2-1; 7 bases line up with TRBD2. This CDR3 is 14 amino acids long. Germline V gene data show CDR1 as MDHEN and CDR2 as SYDVKM. The trim removed 7 bases at V and 4 bases at J, leaving 7 bases unmatched. CDR3 nucleotide sequence: TGTGCCAGCACCGATAGCGGGCTATACAATGAGCAGTTCTTC. Residues: CASTDSGLYNEQFF.

This clone appeared a single time. The chain uses TRBV28 and TRBJ2-7, with D unclear. The germline V gene encodes CDR1 MDHEN and CDR2 SYDVKM. This CDR3 has 17 residues. Trimming pared 2 bases from V and 12 bases from J, leaving 29 bases between. CDR3 in amino acids: CASSLTSASEPSANLYF. The CDR3 coding sequence is TGTGCCAGCAGTTTAACGTCGGCCTCGGAGCCGTCCGCTAATTTGTACTTC.

The rearrangement links TRBV7-3 to TRBJ1-1; tentative D call: TRBD1 (5 bases). The CDR3 covers 16 residues. Germline V gene sequence: CDR1 SGHTA, CDR2 FQGTGA. Trimming took off 5 bases at V and 10 bases at J, with 26 bases between the two ends. Here the CDR3 reads CASSQAAGEYARGAFF. Here the CDR3 DNA reads TGTGCCAGCAGCCAAGCGGCGGGGGAGTATGCGCGGGGAGCTTTCTTT.

V is TRBV28 and J is TRBJ1-1; the match to TRBD1 covers 8 bases. CDR1 is MDHEN and CDR2 is SYDVKM in the germline V gene. The CDR3 runs to 16 residues. V was clipped by 5 bases and J by 2 bases; unmatched bases: 10. The DNA for the CDR3 is TGTGCCAGCAGTCCGATCCCGGGACAGGAAAACACTGAAGCTTTCTTT. As protein: CASSPIPGQENTEAFF.

About this clone itself: This sample includes further DNA sequences coding for the same CDR3. CDR3 nucleotide sequence: TGTGCCAGCAGTTTAACACGGAACACTGAAGCTTTCTTT. This gives the protein CASSLTRNTEAFF. The rearrangement links TRBV27 to TRBJ1-1; D ambiguous. The CDR3 is 13 amino acids. The V and J ends lost 2 bases and 1 base respectively, with 5 bases between them. In germline, CDR1 is MNHEY, CDR2 SMNVEV (reference sequence).

This chain uses TRBV2 with TRBJ1-5; D may be TRBD1 (5 bases). Per the germline V gene, CDR1 is SNHLY and CDR2 is FYNNEI. The CDR3 totals 13 residues. The ends were cut back, 5 bases at V and 4 bases at J, with 9 bases in the middle. CDR3 sequence reads: CASSSGPNQPQHF. In DNA, the CDR3 is TGTGCCAGCAGTTCAGGGCCTAATCAGCCCCAGCATTTT. Together with reference TRBV2 and TRBJ1-5, the CDR3 gives the full variable domain: EPEVTQTPSHQVTQMGQEVILRCVPISNHLYFYWYRQILGQKVEFLVSFYNNEISEKSEIFDDQFSVERPDGSNFTLKIRSTKLEDSAMYFCASSSGPNQPQHFGDGTRLSIL.

Here the CDR3 DNA reads TGTGCCAGTAGTACGCTGGACAGGGCGGGAAATGGCTACACCTTC. Its translation is CASSTLDRAGNGYTF. The V and J genes are TRBV19 and TRBJ1-2; TRBD1 aligns across 8 bases. Germline lookup yields CDR1 LNHDA and CDR2 SQIVND (reference sequence). This CDR3 is 15 amino acids long. With V trimmed by 4 bases and J by 6 bases, 10 bases remained unmatched.

V and J are TRBV2 and TRBJ2-1, with D hard to call. The CDR3 is 12 residues long. With 5 bases removed from V and 4 bases from J, the gap between germline ends came to 6 bases. The V gene's germline CDR1 is SNHLY and CDR2 FYNNEI. For the CDR3, the DNA is TGTGCCAGCAGTACGGGTTACAATGAGCAGTTCTTC. Translated, it gives CASSTGYNEQFF.

The rearrangement links TRBV12-5 to TRBJ2-2, with 9 positions matching TRBD2. Trimming removed 3 bases from V and 4 bases from J; junction bases left unmatched: 3. The CDR3 spans 15 residues. Germline V lookup: CDR1 LGHNT, CDR2 FRNRAP. CDR3 sequence reads: CASGFSGSGTGELFF. The CDR3 DNA is TGTGCTAGTGGTTTTAGCGGGAGTGGCACCGGGGAGCTGTTTTTT.

The count of this clone is one. V usage is TRBV6-5 and J usage is TRBJ1-1; no clear D gene. The CDR3 is made up of 14 amino acids. The germline V gene encodes CDR1 MNHEY and CDR2 SVGAGI. Trimming stripped 2 bases from V and 6 bases from J, with 13 bases between. The CDR3 coding sequence is TGTGCCAGCAGTTACGACTCGGTATCTGCTGAAGCTTTCTTT. This sequence encodes CASSYDSVSAEAFF.

The V and J genes are TRBV4-1 and TRBJ2-2; D possibly corresponds to TRBD2 (6 bases). CDR1 is MGHRA, CDR2 YSYEKL, per germline. V lost 4 bases and J 6 bases, leaving 15 bases between the germline ends. The CDR3 spans 15 residues. CDR3 region: CASSRGGLFPGELFF. DNA for the CDR3: TGCGCCAGCAGCCGGGGAGGACTATTCCCCGGGGAGCTGTTTTTT.

The chain is built from TRBV28 and TRBJ2-7, with 7 nucleotides matching TRBD1. The germline V gene has CDR1 MDHEN and CDR2 SYDVKM. The CDR3 runs to 15 residues. V was clipped by 4 bases and J by 4 bases; unmatched bases: 10. The CDR3 region is CASSYQTGREYEQYF. The CDR3 nucleotides are TGTGCCAGCAGTTACCAGACAGGGCGCGAATACGAGCAGTACTTC.

This clone was detected a few times. The rearrangement uses TRBV19 and TRBJ2-3; tentatively, D is TRBD1 (5 bases). The CDR3 is 14 residues long. Germline V lookup: CDR1 LNHDA, CDR2 SQIVND (reference sequence). The V and J ends lost 6 bases and 2 bases respectively, with 12 bases between them. As DNA, the CDR3 is TGTGCCAGTAGCGACAGCCGGTACACAGATACGCAGTATTTT. Translation: CASSDSRYTDTQYF. The variable domain in full, with the rest retrieved from reference TRBV19 and TRBJ2-3, is DGGITQSPKYLFRKEGQNVTLSCEQNLNHDAMYWYRQDPGQGLRLIYYSQIVNDFQKGDIAEGYSVSREKKESFPLTVTSAQKNPTAFYLCASSDSRYTDTQYFGPGTRLTVL.

The DNA of the CDR3 is TGTGCCAGCAGTGGAGGGGGCAGAGGTGACGGGGAGCTGTTTTTT. Translation gives CASSGGGRGDGELFF. V is TRBV6-1 and J is TRBJ2-2; 7 bases match TRBD1. From germline, CDR1 is MNHNS and CDR2 SASEGT. The trim removed 4 bases at V and 7 bases at J, leaving 9 bases unmatched. The CDR3 runs to 15 residues.

The sample holds a few counts of this clone. This chain uses TRBV27 with TRBJ2-7; 9 positions agree with TRBD1. Losses at the gene ends were 2 bases for V and 6 bases for J; bases not matched to a gene: 5. Germline V lookup: CDR1 MNHEY, CDR2 SMNVEV (reference sequence). CDR3 length: 14 residues. This CDR3 is CASSLKQGAGEQYF. The CDR3 DNA follows: TGTGCCAGCAGTTTAAAACAGGGGGCAGGCGAGCAGTACTTC.

The chain couples TRBV14 to TRBJ2-1; 11 positions match TRBD2. CDR1 SGHDN and CDR2 FVKESK come from the germline V gene. This CDR3 has 17 residues. V lost 4 bases to trimming and J lost 6 bases; unmatched junction nucleotides: 11. CDR3: CASSPLFLAGGINEQFF. CDR3 DNA: TGTGCCAGCAGCCCTCTATTTCTAGCGGGAGGAATCAATGAGCAGTTCTTC. Combining the CDR3 with reference TRBV14 and TRBJ2-1 gives the whole variable domain EAGVTQFPSHSVIEKGQTVTLRCDPISGHDNLYWYRRVMGKEIKFLLHFVKESKQDESGMPNNRFLAERTGGTYSTLKVQPAELEDSGVYFCASSPLFLAGGINEQFFGPGTRLTVL.

This chain connects TRBV5-4 to TRBJ2-5; possibly TRBD2 for D (6 bases). The CDR3 spans 13 residues. The germline gives CDR1 SGHNT, CDR2 YYREEE (reference sequence). V shed 2 bases and J shed 5 bases, with 10 bases lying between them. For the CDR3, the DNA is TGTGCCAGCAGCTTACAGGAGGGTGAGACCCAGTACTTC. Translation gives CASSLQEGETQYF.

This clone was seen just once. The chain combines TRBV6-5 with TRBJ1-2, with D perhaps matching TRBD1 (6 bases). Germline CDR1 reads MNHEY; CDR2 reads SVGAGI. The V end was cut by 5 bases, the J end by 4 bases, with 11 bases between. The CDR3 spans 13 residues. As DNA, the CDR3 is TGTGCCAGCAGTCCACCAGGGGCCTATGGCTACACCTTC. Amino acids: CASSPPGAYGYTF.

The chain combines TRBV27 with TRBJ2-7; 9 bases fit TRBD2. V shed 4 bases and J 3 bases; nucleotides not matched to a gene: 4. There are 14 residues in the CDR3. Germline lookup yields CDR1 MNHEY and CDR2 SMNVEV (reference sequence). The CDR3 coding sequence is TGTGCCAGCAGTTATCTAGCGGGGTTCTACGAGCAGTACTTC. Translated: CASSYLAGFYEQYF.

The chain links TRBV6-5 to TRBJ2-7; 7 positions agree with TRBD1. This CDR3 spans 14 amino acids. The V segment lost 6 bases and the J segment 3 bases; nucleotides outside the gene matches: 8. Germline CDR1 MNHEY, CDR2 SVGAGI. CDR3 region: CASRPGAGGYEQYF. The CDR3 coding sequence is TGTGCCAGCAGACCCGGGGCAGGGGGCTACGAGCAGTACTTC.

The rearrangement joins TRBV19 to TRBJ1-5; 7 positions match TRBD1. The germline CDR1 and CDR2 sequences are LNHDA and SQIVND (reference sequence). V dropped 6 bases and J dropped 0; count of bases not matched to a gene: 2. The CDR3 loop spans 14 amino acids. The CDR3 loop reads CASRGDSSNQPQHF. The CDR3 coding sequence is TGTGCCAGTAGGGGGGACAGTAGCAATCAGCCCCAGCATTTT. Combining the CDR3 with reference TRBV19 and TRBJ1-5 gives the whole variable domain DGGITQSPKYLFRKEGQNVTLSCEQNLNHDAMYWYRQDPGQGLRLIYYSQIVNDFQKGDIAEGYSVSREKKESFPLTVTSAQKNPTAFYLCASRGDSSNQPQHFGDGTRLSIL.

The V and J genes are TRBV6-5 and TRBJ2-1; no reliable D call. V shed 2 bases and J shed 8 bases, with 7 bases lying between them. This CDR3 is 12 amino acids long. Germline V gene sequence: CDR1 MNHEY, CDR2 SVGAGI. In DNA, the CDR3 is TGTGCCAGCAGTTACGGAGTTTATGAGCAGTTCTTC. Translated: CASSYGVYEQFF.

The chain employs TRBV30 and TRBJ1-2; D perhaps matches TRBD1 (5 bases). V lost 3 bases and J lost 2, with 28 bases in between. The CDR3 has 19 amino acids. Per germline, CDR1 GTSNPN and CDR2 SVGIG (reference sequence). CDR3 sequence (DNA): TGTGCCTGGAGCCCCCCACTACCCACTTATTGGCAGGGAAACTATGGCTACACCTTC. Translation gives CAWSPPLPTYWQGNYGYTF.

The chain combines TRBV2 with TRBJ2-7; 7 positions agree with TRBD2. This CDR3 has 16 amino acids. Trimming took 6 bases from V and 4 from J; bases not matched to a gene: 15. Germline CDR1 is SNHLY and CDR2 is FYNNEI. Written as DNA, the CDR3 is TGTGCCAGCAGATCACGAGGGGCGGGAGTGACTTACGAGCAGTACTTC. Protein sequence: CASRSRGAGVTYEQYF.

The genes are TRBV11-1 and TRBJ2-7; TRBD2 matches at 7 bases. CDR1 is SGHAT and CDR2 is FQDESV in the germline V gene (reference sequence). The CDR3 sequence is 15 residues long. The junction had 7 bases not matched to a gene; V was cut back by 0 bases and J by 5 bases. CDR3: CASSLAPTSVDEQYF. The CDR3 DNA reads as TGTGCCAGCAGCTTAGCCCCCACTAGCGTGGACGAGCAGTACTTC.

There are a few counts of this clone. This chain uses TRBV7-9 with TRBJ2-1; D gene ambiguous. Germline V gene sequence: CDR1 SEHNR, CDR2 FQNEAQ (reference sequence). The CDR3 has 12 residues. Deletions cut 5 bases from V and 6 bases from J, with 8 bases between. For the CDR3, the DNA is TGTGCCAGCAGCCTCAGTCCCAATGAGCAGTTCTTC. This encodes CASSLSPNEQFF. Full variable domain (missing parts from reference TRBV7-9 and TRBJ2-1): DTGVSQNPRHKITKRGQNVTFRCDPISEHNRLYWYRQTLGQGPEFLTYFQNEAQLEKSRLLSDRFSAERPKGSFSTLEIQRTEQGDSAMYLCASSLSPNEQFFGPGTRLTVL.

The chain combines TRBV19 with TRBJ1-2; tentatively, D is TRBD1 (6 bases). The germline V gene has CDR1 LNHDA and CDR2 SQIVND (reference sequence). Trimming took off 9 bases at V and 7 bases at J, with 21 bases between the two ends. CDR3 length: 14 amino acids. The CDR3 DNA reads as TGTGCCAGCTCCGATCTCAGGGGAACGGGTGGCTACACCTTC. Amino acids: CASSDLRGTGGYTF. The variable domain in full, with the rest retrieved from reference TRBV19 and TRBJ1-2, is DGGITQSPKYLFRKEGQNVTLSCEQNLNHDAMYWYRQDPGQGLRLIYYSQIVNDFQKGDIAEGYSVSREKKESFPLTVTSAQKNPTAFYLCASSDLRGTGGYTFGSGTRLTVV.